A selection of T cell receptor beta chains follows, all from one sample in a study of PD-L1 blockade in urothelial cancer. Only in-frame clones appear in the TCRdb table, and some are missing; sequencing was by immunoSEQ multiplex PCR. The data contain 50,000 or so clones, around four fifths of them singletons. The specimen was PBMCs, collected around atezolizumab (anti-PD-L1) treatment. These receptors originate from a man aged 45-60 years with urothelial cancer. Each CDR3 is given with its conserved first and last residue. A D gene is named only where the DNA matches it firmly. Size values are once, few and many counts, or a class for expanded clones, and some rows have none.

j_call: TRBJ2-4
clone_size: .
v_call: TRBV2
d_call: TRBD2
cdr3_nt: TGTGCCAGCAGCCCGGAGCGGGGAGGGGTACTAGCCAAAAACATTCAGTACTTC
cdr3_aa: CASSPERGGVLAKNIQYF

j_call: TRBJ1-6
clone_size: .
v_call: TRBV2
d_call: TRBD1
cdr3_nt: TGTGCCAGCGCCTCGGGACAGTACCTCCCCCTCCACTTT
cdr3_aa: CASASGQYLPLHF

j_call: TRBJ1-1
clone_size: few
v_call: TRBV2
d_call: TRBD1
cdr3_nt: TGTGCCAGGGACACAGGGGGCCTCATGAACACTGAAGCTTTCTTT
cdr3_aa: CARDTGGLMNTEAFF

j_call: TRBJ1-6
clone_size: .
v_call: TRBV29-1
d_call: .
cdr3_nt: TGCAGCTCCGCGGGGGGCTTTGATTCACCCCTCCACTTT
cdr3_aa: CSSAGGFDSPLHF

j_call: TRBJ2-1
clone_size: .
v_call: TRBV6-5
d_call: TRBD1
cdr3_nt: TGTGCCAGCAGTTACCCTGGACAGGCGAAGCAGTTCTTC
cdr3_aa: CASSYPGQAKQFF

j_call: TRBJ2-7
clone_size: .
v_call: TRBV28
d_call: TRBD2
cdr3_nt: TGTGCCAGCCGCCGGGGGGGCACATACGAGCAGTACTTC
cdr3_aa: CASRRGGTYEQYF

j_call: TRBJ1-1
clone_size: .
v_call: TRBV9
d_call: TRBD1
cdr3_nt: TGTGCCAGCAGCGTCGGACAGGGGAACACTGAAGCTTTCTTT
cdr3_aa: CASSVGQGNTEAFF

j_call: TRBJ2-7
clone_size: .
v_call: TRBV9
d_call: .
cdr3_nt: TGTGCCAGCAGCGTAGACGCGTTAGCAAGCTCCTACGAGCAGTACTTC
cdr3_aa: CASSVDALASSYEQYF

j_call: TRBJ1-5
clone_size: few
v_call: TRBV18
d_call: TRBD1
cdr3_nt: TGTGCCAGCTCCCCCACCGGGACAGGGAATAGCAATCAGCCCCAGCATTTT
cdr3_aa: CASSPTGTGNSNQPQHF

j_call: TRBJ2-4
clone_size: .
v_call: TRBV7-2
d_call: .
cdr3_nt: TGTGCCAGCAGCTTAGTGTCAGGGGAGGGAAACATTCAGTACTTC
cdr3_aa: CASSLVSGEGNIQYF

j_call: TRBJ2-7
clone_size: .
v_call: TRBV19
d_call: TRBD2
cdr3_nt: TGTGCCAGTCCCTCGGGGCGGGAGGGCGGCGAGCAGTACTTC
cdr3_aa: CASPSGREGGEQYF

j_call: TRBJ1-1
clone_size: .
v_call: TRBV5-6
d_call: .
cdr3_nt: TGTGCCAGCAGCTCAATTTCCGGGACAGAAGCTTTCTTT
cdr3_aa: CASSSISGTEAFF

j_call: TRBJ2-2
clone_size: .
v_call: TRBV11-3
d_call: .
cdr3_nt: TGTGCCAGCAGCCGCACAGGGGAGCTGTTTTTT
cdr3_aa: CASSRTGELFF

j_call: TRBJ1-2
clone_size: .
v_call: TRBV11-2
d_call: TRBD1
cdr3_nt: TGTGCCAGCAGTCAGACAGGGGGGAATGGCTACACCTTC
cdr3_aa: CASSQTGGNGYTF

j_call: TRBJ2-1
clone_size: few
v_call: TRBV7-8
d_call: TRBD2
cdr3_nt: TGTGCCAGCACCGCGGGAGGGATCGACGGAGTTTACAATGAGCAGTTCTTC
cdr3_aa: CASTAGGIDGVYNEQFF

j_call: TRBJ1-1
clone_size: .
v_call: TRBV28
d_call: .
cdr3_nt: TGTGCCAGCAGTCCTTCCCAGGTGGCTTTCTTT
cdr3_aa: CASSPSQVAFF

j_call: TRBJ2-7
clone_size: .
v_call: TRBV27
d_call: TRBD2
cdr3_nt: TGTGCCACTTCCAGCCGGGTCCCAAGCCCTAGCGGGACTAGGCACGAGCAGTACTTC
cdr3_aa: CATSSRVPSPSGTRHEQYF

j_call: TRBJ2-5
clone_size: .
v_call: TRBV25-1
d_call: TRBD2
cdr3_nt: TGTGCCAGCAGGACCGCCCGGGGGGAAGAGACCCAGTACTTC
cdr3_aa: CASRTARGEETQYF

j_call: TRBJ2-1
clone_size: .
v_call: TRBV28
d_call: .
cdr3_nt: TGTGCCAGCAGTTCCGGGCAGGGGAGATACAATGAGCAGTTCTTC
cdr3_aa: CASSSGQGRYNEQFF

j_call: TRBJ2-5
clone_size: .
v_call: TRBV18
d_call: .
cdr3_nt: TGTGCCAGCTCACCCCCCGCGGGAGAGACCCAGTACTTC
cdr3_aa: CASSPPAGETQYF

j_call: TRBJ2-5
clone_size: .
v_call: TRBV6-5
d_call: .
cdr3_nt: TGTGCCAGCAGTTACTCCGCGGGAATCGAGACCCAGTACTTC
cdr3_aa: CASSYSAGIETQYF

j_call: TRBJ1-4
clone_size: .
v_call: TRBV15
d_call: .
cdr3_nt: TGTGCCACCAGCAGAGACTACGGACTTAATGAAAAACTGTTTTTT
cdr3_aa: CATSRDYGLNEKLFF

j_call: TRBJ2-1
clone_size: .
v_call: TRBV5-6
d_call: TRBD2
cdr3_nt: TGTGCCAGCAGCTCCGGGGGGACCTGGGAGTTCTTC
cdr3_aa: CASSSGGTWEFF

j_call: TRBJ2-1
clone_size: once
v_call: TRBV27
d_call: .
cdr3_nt: TGTGCCAGCAGTTTGTCATCTCCTCAGGGGACAAGTAAGGATGAGCAGTTCTTC
cdr3_aa: CASSLSSPQGTSKDEQFF

j_call: TRBJ1-2
clone_size: .
v_call: TRBV11-2
d_call: .
cdr3_nt: TGTGCCAGCCCCACAGCGGGGGTGGGGAGGGATAGGTATGGCTACACCTTC
cdr3_aa: CASPTAGVGRDRYGYTF

j_call: TRBJ1-5
clone_size: .
v_call: TRBV28
d_call: TRBD1
cdr3_nt: TGTGCCAGCATAACTTGGGGGTTAGGGGGCGGTCAGCCCCAGCATTTT
cdr3_aa: CASITWGLGGGQPQHF

j_call: TRBJ1-4
clone_size: .
v_call: TRBV7-9
d_call: TRBD1
cdr3_nt: TGTGCCGGGGACAGGGCGGCGACTAATGAAAAACTGTTTTTT
cdr3_aa: CAGDRAATNEKLFF

j_call: TRBJ1-3
clone_size: .
v_call: TRBV2
d_call: TRBD1
cdr3_nt: TGTGCCAGCAGTCCGGGACAGGGAACAAACACCATATATTTT
cdr3_aa: CASSPGQGTNTIYF

j_call: TRBJ1-2
clone_size: .
v_call: TRBV7-9
d_call: .
cdr3_nt: TGTGCCAGCAGCTTAAGCAGGGCCGCCTACACCTTC
cdr3_aa: CASSLSRAAYTF

j_call: TRBJ2-1
clone_size: .
v_call: TRBV10-2
d_call: .
cdr3_nt: TGCGCCAGCGTTGGGAGTAGGTCCTACAATGAGCAGTTCTTC
cdr3_aa: CASVGSRSYNEQFF

j_call: TRBJ1-4
clone_size: .
v_call: TRBV28
d_call: .
cdr3_nt: TGTGCCAGCAACAGTTATGATGAAAAACTGTTTTTT
cdr3_aa: CASNSYDEKLFF

j_call: TRBJ2-7
clone_size: once
v_call: TRBV6-6
d_call: .
cdr3_nt: TGTGCCAGCAGTTTGGACAGCACCTCCTACGAGCAGTACTTC
cdr3_aa: CASSLDSTSYEQYF

j_call: TRBJ2-2
clone_size: once
v_call: TRBV6-1
d_call: TRBD1
cdr3_nt: TGTGCCAGCAGTGAATACCGGACAGGCGTACACACCGGGGAGCTGTTTTTT
cdr3_aa: CASSEYRTGVHTGELFF

j_call: TRBJ1-1
clone_size: .
v_call: TRBV28
d_call: .
cdr3_nt: TGTGCCAGCAGTTTTCGTGGGGGCTATCGGGACACTGAAGCTTTCTTT
cdr3_aa: CASSFRGGYRDTEAFF

j_call: TRBJ2-5
clone_size: .
v_call: TRBV9
d_call: .
cdr3_nt: TGTGCCAGCAGCGTAGATGAGATGGCAGGGTTGAAAGAGACCCAGTACTTC
cdr3_aa: CASSVDEMAGLKETQYF

j_call: TRBJ2-7
clone_size: .
v_call: TRBV2
d_call: TRBD2
cdr3_nt: TGTGCCAGCAGTGGCCCACTAGCGGGGGGTGACTACGAGCAGTACTTC
cdr3_aa: CASSGPLAGGDYEQYF

j_call: TRBJ1-6
clone_size: .
v_call: TRBV5-1
d_call: TRBD1
cdr3_nt: TGCGCCAGCAGCTTGGTTGTAGGGGGCGCGAACAATTCACCCCTCCACTTT
cdr3_aa: CASSLVVGGANNSPLHF